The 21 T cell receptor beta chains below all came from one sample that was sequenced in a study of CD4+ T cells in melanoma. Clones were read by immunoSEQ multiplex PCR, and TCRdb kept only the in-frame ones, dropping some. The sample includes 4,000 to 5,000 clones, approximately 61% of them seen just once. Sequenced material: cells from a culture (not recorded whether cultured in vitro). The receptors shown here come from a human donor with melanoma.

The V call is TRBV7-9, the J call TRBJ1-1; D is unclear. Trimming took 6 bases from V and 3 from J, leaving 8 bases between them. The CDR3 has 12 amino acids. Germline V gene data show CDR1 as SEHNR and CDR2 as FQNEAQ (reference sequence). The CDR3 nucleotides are TGTGCCAGCAGTTCTTGGGACACTGAAGCTTTCTTT. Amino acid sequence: CASSSWDTEAFF.

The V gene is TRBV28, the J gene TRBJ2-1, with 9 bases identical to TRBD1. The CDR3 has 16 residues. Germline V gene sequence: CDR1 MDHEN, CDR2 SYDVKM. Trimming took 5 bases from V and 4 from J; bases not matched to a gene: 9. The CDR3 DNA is TGTGCCAGCAGTCTCGAGGGACAGGGATCGTACAATGAGCAGTTCTTC. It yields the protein CASSLEGQGSYNEQFF.

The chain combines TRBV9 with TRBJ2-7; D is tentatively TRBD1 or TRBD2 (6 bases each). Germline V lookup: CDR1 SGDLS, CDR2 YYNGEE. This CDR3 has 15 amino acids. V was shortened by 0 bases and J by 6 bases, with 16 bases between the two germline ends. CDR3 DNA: TGTGCCAGCAGCGTAGCTAGCGCAGGGGCGGTCGAGCAGTACTTC. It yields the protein CASSVASAGAVEQYF. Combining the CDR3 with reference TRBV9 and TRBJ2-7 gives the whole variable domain DSGVTQTPKHLITATGQRVTLRCSPRSGDLSVYWYQQSLDQGLQFLIQYYNGEERAKGNILERFSAQQFPDLHSELNLSSLELGDSALYFCASSVASAGAVEQYFGPGTRLTVT.

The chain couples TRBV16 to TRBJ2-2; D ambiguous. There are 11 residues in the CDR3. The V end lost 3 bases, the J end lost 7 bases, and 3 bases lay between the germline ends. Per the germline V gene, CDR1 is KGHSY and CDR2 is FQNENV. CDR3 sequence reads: CASSQIGELFF. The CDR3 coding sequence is TGTGCCAGCAGCCAGATCGGGGAGCTGTTTTTT.

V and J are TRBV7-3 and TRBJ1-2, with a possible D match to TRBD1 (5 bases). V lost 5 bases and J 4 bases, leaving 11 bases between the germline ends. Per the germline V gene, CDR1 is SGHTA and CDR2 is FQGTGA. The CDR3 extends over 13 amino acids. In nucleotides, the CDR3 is TGTGCCAGCAGCCTCGGGGCTGCCTATGGCTACACCTTC. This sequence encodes CASSLGAAYGYTF. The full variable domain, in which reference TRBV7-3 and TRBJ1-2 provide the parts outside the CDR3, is GAGVSQTPSNKVTEKGKYVELRCDPISGHTALYWYRQSLGQGPEFLIYFQGTGAADDSGLPNDRFFAVRPEGSVSTLKIQRTERGDSAVYLCASSLGAAYGYTFGSGTRLTVV.

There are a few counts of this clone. The CDR3 sequence: CASSFLYGPHGPNEQFF. The CDR3 DNA reads TGTGCCAGCAGTTTTTTGTACGGCCCACATGGACCCAATGAGCAGTTCTTC. The chain employs TRBV28 and TRBJ2-1; no clear D. Germline lookup yields CDR1 MDHEN and CDR2 SYDVKM. V was clipped by 3 bases and J by 6 bases, with 21 bases between them. CDR3 length: 17 residues. The full variable domain, rest sourced from reference TRBV28 and TRBJ2-1, is DVKVTQSSRYLVKRTGEKVFLECVQDMDHENMFWYRQDPGLGLRLIYFSYDVKMKEKGDIPEGYSVSREKKERFSLILESASTNQTSMYLCASSFLYGPHGPNEQFFGPGTRLTVL.

The CDR3 DNA is TGTGCCTGGAGTCGGGCGGGGGCCCAAGAGACCCAGTACTTC. Amino acids: CAWSRAGAQETQYF. This rearrangement joins TRBV30 to TRBJ2-5; tentative D call: TRBD2 (7 bases). Trimming took 2 bases from V and 1 from J, leaving 11 bases between them. CDR1 and CDR2 (germline): GTSNPN, SVGIG (reference sequence). The CDR3 has 14 residues.

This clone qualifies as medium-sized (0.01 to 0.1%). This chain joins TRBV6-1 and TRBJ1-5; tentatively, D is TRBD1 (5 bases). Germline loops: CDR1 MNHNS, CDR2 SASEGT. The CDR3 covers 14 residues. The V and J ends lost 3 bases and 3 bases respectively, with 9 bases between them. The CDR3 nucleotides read TGTGCCAGCAGTGATCGCAGGGACAATCAGCCCCAGCATTTT. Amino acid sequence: CASSDRRDNQPQHF.

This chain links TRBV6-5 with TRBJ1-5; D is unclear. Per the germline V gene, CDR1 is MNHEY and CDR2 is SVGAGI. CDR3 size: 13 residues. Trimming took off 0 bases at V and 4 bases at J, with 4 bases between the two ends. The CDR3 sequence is CASSYSTNQPQHF. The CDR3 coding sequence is TGTGCCAGCAGTTACTCGACAAATCAGCCCCAGCATTTT.

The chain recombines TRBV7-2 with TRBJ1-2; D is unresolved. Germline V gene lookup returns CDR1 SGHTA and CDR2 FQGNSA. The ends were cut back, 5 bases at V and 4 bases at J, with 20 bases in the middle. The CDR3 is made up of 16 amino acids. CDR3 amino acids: CASSPEITVGFYGYTF. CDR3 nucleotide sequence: TGTGCCAGCAGCCCAGAGATAACAGTTGGGTTCTATGGCTACACCTTC.

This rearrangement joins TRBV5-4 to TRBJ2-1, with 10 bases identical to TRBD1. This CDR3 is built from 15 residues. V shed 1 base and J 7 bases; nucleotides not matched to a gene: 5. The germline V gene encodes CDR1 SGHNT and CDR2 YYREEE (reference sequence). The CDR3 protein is CASSLLGQGYNEQFF. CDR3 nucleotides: TGTGCCAGCAGCTTGTTGGGACAGGGGTATAATGAGCAGTTCTTC.

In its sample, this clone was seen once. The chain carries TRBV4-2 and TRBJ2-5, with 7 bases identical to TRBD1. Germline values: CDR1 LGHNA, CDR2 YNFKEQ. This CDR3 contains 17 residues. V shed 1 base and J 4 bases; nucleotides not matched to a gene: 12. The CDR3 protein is CASSQGRGGGIRETQYF. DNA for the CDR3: TGTGCCAGCAGCCAAGGACGAGGGGGCGGAATTAGAGAGACCCAGTACTTC.

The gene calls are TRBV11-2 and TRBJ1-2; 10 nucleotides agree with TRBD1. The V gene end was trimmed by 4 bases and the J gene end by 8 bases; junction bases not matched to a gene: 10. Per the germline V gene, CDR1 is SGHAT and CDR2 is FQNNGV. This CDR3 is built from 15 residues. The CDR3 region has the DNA TGTGCCAGCAGCTCCTCACCCGGGACAGGGGACGGCTACACCTTC. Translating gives CASSSSPGTGDGYTF.

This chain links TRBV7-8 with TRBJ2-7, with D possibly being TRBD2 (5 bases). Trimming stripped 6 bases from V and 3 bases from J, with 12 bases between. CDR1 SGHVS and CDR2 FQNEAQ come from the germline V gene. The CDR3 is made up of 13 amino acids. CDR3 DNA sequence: TGTGCCAGCAGTCGTACCCGGGGCTACGAGCAGTACTTC. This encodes CASSRTRGYEQYF.

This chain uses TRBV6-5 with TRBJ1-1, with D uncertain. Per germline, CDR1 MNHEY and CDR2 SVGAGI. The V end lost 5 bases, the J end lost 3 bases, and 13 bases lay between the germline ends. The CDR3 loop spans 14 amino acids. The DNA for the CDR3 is TGTGCCAGCAGTCCTGGAGTGGGGTACACTGAAGCTTTCTTT. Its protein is CASSPGVGYTEAFF.

Written as DNA, the CDR3 is TGTGCCAGCAGCCAAGAGGACCAGGGGGTCTACGAGCAGTACTTC. This sequence encodes CASSQEDQGVYEQYF. This sequence joins TRBV3-1 (or the pseudogene TRBV3-2) and TRBJ2-7, with 7 bases fitting TRBD1. CDR3 length: 15 amino acids. V shed 0 bases and J 3 bases; nucleotides not matched to a gene: 5. Per germline, CDR1 LGHDT and CDR2 YNNKEL (reference sequence).

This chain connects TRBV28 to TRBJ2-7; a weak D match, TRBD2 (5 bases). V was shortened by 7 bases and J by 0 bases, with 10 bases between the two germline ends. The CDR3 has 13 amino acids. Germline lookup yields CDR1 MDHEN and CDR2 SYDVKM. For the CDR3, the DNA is TGTGCCAGCAAGGGAGAACCCTCCTACGAGCAGTACTTC. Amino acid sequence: CASKGEPSYEQYF.

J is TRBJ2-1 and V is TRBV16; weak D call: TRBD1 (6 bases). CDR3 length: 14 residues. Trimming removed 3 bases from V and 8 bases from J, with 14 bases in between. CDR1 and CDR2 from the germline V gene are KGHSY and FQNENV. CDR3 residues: CASSHAGTSDEQFF. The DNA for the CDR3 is TGTGCCAGCAGCCATGCCGGGACATCGGATGAGCAGTTCTTC.

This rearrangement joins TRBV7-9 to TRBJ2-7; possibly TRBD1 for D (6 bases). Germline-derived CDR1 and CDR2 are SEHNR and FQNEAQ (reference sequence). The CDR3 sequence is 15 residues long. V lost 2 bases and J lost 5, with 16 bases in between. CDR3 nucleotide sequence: TGTGCCAGCAGCTTAAGGGCAGGGGAAGTCCACGAGCAGTACTTC. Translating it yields CASSLRAGEVHEQYF.

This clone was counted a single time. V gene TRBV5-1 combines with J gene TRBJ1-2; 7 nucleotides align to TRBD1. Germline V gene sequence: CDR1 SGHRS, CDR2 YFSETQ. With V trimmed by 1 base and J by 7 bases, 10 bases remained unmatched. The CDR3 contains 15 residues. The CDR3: CASSLLGSSGGGYTF. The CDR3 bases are TGCGCCAGCAGCTTGTTGGGGTCGTCAGGGGGTGGCTACACCTTC.

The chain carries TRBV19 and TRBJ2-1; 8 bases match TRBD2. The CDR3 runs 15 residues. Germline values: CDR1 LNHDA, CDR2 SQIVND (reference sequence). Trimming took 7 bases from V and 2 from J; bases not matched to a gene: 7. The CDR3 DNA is TGTGCCAGTACCGGTCCGGGGGGGCCCTACAATGAGCAGTTCTTC. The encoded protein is CASTGPGGPYNEQFF.